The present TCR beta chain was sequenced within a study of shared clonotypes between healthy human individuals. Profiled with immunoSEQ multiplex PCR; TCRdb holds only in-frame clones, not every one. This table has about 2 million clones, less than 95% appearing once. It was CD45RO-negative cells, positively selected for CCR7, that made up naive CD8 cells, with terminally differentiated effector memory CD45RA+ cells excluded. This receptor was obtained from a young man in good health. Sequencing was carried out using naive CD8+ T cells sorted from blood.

The CDR3 loop is CASSEQGQETQYF. The CDR3 DNA reads TGTGCCAGCAGTGAACAAGGCCAAGAGACCCAGTACTTC. The chain links TRBV6-1 to TRBJ2-5; D remains unclear. Germline loops: CDR1 MNHNS, CDR2 SASEGT. The length of the CDR3 is 13 residues. V lost 2 bases, J lost 1 base, and 5 bases lay in between.